This T cell receptor beta chain was obtained from a study of blood T cell repertoires in COVID-19. CDR1 LGHDT and CDR2 YNNKEL come from the germline V gene (reference sequence). This CDR3 spans 15 amino acids. Trimming took off 6 bases at V and 1 base at J, with 13 bases between the two ends. TCRdb's copy holds only in-frame clones and misses some; the assay was immunoSEQ multiplex PCR. This sample has some 47,000 clones, with 86% found just once. The sequenced sample was peripheral blood. The chain joins TRBV3-1 (or the pseudogene TRBV3-2) to TRBJ2-1; D perhaps matches TRBD1 (5 bases). The clonotype was recovered from a woman between 55 and 75 years old with acute or convalescent COVID-19. This CDR3 is CASRSRDGSYNEQFF. The CDR3 DNA is TGTGCCAGCAGAAGCAGGGATGGATCCTACAATGAGCAGTTCTTC.